This T cell receptor (beta chain) originates from a study of T cells in women clearing cervical HPV infection listed by TCRdb under 2018. Background for the entire study: Cases were some 26 women with histologically confirmed HPV16-related CIN3 or worse, including a couple of invasive cancers. The approximately 25 controls were women who cleared a single incident HPV16 infection within 12 months without developing precancer or cancer. Blood from cases was drawn at the visit where the lesion was first identified, while blood from controls was drawn once the infection was no longer detected. Among cases, blood sampling came a median of approximately 150 days after lesion detection, with an interquartile range of 90 to 200 days. HLA typing was available for only a few women, so HLA type could not be excluded as a confounder. An exploratory proof-of-principle case-control study, nested within the Guanacaste HPV Natural History Study in Costa Rica, was conducted to compare TCR repertoires across cervical HPV16 outcomes. Cases and controls were matched on year of sample collection and on age within five years. Cases had a median age of about 35 years and controls had a median age of around 40, with no significant differences in baseline characteristics. The parent cohort enrolled about 10,000 women aged 18 or older in Guanacaste, Costa Rica, in about 1992 to 1995 and followed the women for around 7 years. Quality controls consisted of five blinded duplicates per group, for a total of roughly 60 samples made up of about 50 participants and around ten replicates. General findings and caveats noted by the study authors: Because of the cross-sectional design, the study could not determine whether the associations came before infection or resulted from infection, and neither effector/memory subsets nor HPV-specific T cells were isolated. Random forest classifiers that combined richness and V gene abundances separated cases from controls with an estimated AUC of roughly 0.83. T-cell numbers per sample were unknown, so richness differences could reflect varying T-cell content rather than repertoire biology. Across sequencing depths, CIN3+ cases showed significantly higher TCR repertoire richness than controls, but evenness did not differ between the groups. TRBV6-7 relative abundance was lower in cases than in controls (approximately 0.11% versus 0.16%; Bonferroni P = 0.0008).

Taken from cysteine to phenylalanine, the CDR3 has 13 residues. The 30 bases shown cover part of the CDR3, and their frame starts at base 1. V loses 6 bases at its end and J loses 4 bases; junction bases beyond the gene matches: 3. Reading the germline V gene gives CDR1 MRHNA and CDR2 SNTAGT. On this clone itself: Its antigen remains unidentified. The read terminates 3 residues before the CDR3 end, so the remaining end is supplied by the germline J gene.

Every participant had a single incident cervical HPV16 infection, and prevalent HPV16 infections were excluded. Cervical HPV DNA was detected with MY09/MY11 PCR, and genotyping was done with dot-blot hybridization. Fifteen mL of heparinized blood were centrifuged, and the buffy coat was split into aliquots, frozen at -30 degrees C, and then kept at -80 degrees C. QIAGEN kits were used to extract genomic DNA from the buffy coat specimens. The immunoSEQ assay used multiplex PCR to amplify TCR beta CDR3 regions from an average of around 1,200 ng of genomic DNA per sample. To correct primer bias, the assay used a complete synthetic TCR repertoire to set an amplification baseline. The amplicons were sequenced using the Illumina platform. For the original study's pipeline: Sequence errors were corrected by clustering with frequency ratios and a modified nearest-neighbor algorithm, and the sequences were then analyzed in the immunoSEQ Analyzer using IMGT gene definitions. At each rarefaction depth, TCR richness and evenness were averaged across 20 rarefaction repeats, and any sample with fewer sequences than the depth was left out. Wilcoxon rank sum tests with FDR correction were used to compare relative abundances of V, D and J genes between the groups. Blinded duplicates gave an intraclass correlation of around 96% for TCR richness and an average of roughly 76% across 66 gene segments. TCRdb obtained this table from immuneACCESS and retained in-frame rearrangements with V and J assigned. These tables miss some clones; where compared with another copy, unresolved V genes account for less than half of the shortfall, and the remainder is unexplained. Clonal size and the V and J genes are those of that table, whereas D and trimming came from the DNA. The table for this sample lists about 37,000 clones. The ten largest account for about 1.6% of the sample.

The clonotype was recovered from a woman between 18 and 70 years old with a cervical HPV16 infection that either progressed to CIN3+ or cleared (not recorded which). The sequence links TRBV6-4 to TRBJ2-1, with TRBD1 identical over 7 junction bases. The specimen sequenced was blood buffy coat. The sequenced part of the CDR3 DNA is TGTGCCAGCAGCACAGGGGCATACAATGAG. Translated, it reads CASSTGAYNE. The complete CDR3 reads CASSTGAYNEQFF.